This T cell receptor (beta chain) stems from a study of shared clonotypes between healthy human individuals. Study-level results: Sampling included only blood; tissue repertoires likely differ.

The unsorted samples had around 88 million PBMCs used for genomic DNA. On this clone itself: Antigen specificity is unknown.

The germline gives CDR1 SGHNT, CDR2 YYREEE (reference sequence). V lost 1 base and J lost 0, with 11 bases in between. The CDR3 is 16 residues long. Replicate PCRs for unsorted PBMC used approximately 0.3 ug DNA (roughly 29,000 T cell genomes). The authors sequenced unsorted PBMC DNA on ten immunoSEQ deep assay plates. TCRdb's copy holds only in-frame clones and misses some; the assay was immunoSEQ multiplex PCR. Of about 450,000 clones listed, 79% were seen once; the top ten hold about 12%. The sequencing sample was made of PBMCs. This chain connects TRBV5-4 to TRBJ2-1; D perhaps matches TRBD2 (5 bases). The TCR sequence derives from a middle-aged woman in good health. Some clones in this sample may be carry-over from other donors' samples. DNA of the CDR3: TGTGCCAGCAGCTTGCCCGGGGTGAGCTCCTACAATGAGCAGTTCTTC. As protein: CASSLPGVSSYNEQFF.